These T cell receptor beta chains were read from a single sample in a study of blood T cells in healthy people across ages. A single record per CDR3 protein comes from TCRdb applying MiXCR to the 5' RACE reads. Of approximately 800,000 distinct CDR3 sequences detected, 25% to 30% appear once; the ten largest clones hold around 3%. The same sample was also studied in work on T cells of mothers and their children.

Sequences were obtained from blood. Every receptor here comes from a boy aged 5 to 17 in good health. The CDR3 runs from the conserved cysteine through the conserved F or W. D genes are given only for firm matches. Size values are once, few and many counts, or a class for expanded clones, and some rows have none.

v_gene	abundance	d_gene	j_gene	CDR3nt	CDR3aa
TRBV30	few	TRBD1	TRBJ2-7	TGTGCCTGTACCGGGACAGGGGTCGGGTACGAGCAGTACTTC	CACTGTGVGYEQYF
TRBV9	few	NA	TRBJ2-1	TGTGCCAGCAGCGTAGTAGATAGGGACATCAGTGAGCAGTTCTTC	CASSVVDRDISEQFF
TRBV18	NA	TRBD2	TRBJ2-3	TGTGCCAGCTCCCCAACGATACTAGCGGTGGTCCGCACAGATACGCAGTATTTT	CASSPTILAVVRTDTQYF
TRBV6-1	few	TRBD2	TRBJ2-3	TGTGCCAGCAGCACCGGACTAGCGAGGGGCACAGATACGCAGTATTTT	CASSTGLARGTDTQYF
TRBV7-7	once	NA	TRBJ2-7	TGTGCTAGCAGCACGGCGGGGTCCCCCTACGAGCAGTACTTC	CASSTAGSPYEQYF
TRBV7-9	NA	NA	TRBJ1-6	TGTGCCAGCAGCTTAAGTCCCTCACCCCTCCACTTT	CASSLSPSPLHF
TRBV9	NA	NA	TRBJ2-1	TGTGCCAGCAGCGTAGGGATGCCGGGTATAGGTTTGAATGAGCAGTTCTTC	CASSVGMPGIGLNEQFF
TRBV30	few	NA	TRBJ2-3	TGTGCCTGGGGAGGGGGATTGACAGTCGCCTGGGATACGCAGTATTTT	CAWGGGLTVAWDTQYF
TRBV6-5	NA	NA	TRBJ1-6	TGTGCCAGCAGTTACTCGCGGGGGGCGAATTCACCCCTCCACTTT	CASSYSRGANSPLHF
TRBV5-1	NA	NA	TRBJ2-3	TGCGCCAGCAGCCTGGGCGCGCTACCGGAAGGAGTTGGAGATACGCAGTATTTT	CASSLGALPEGVGDTQYF
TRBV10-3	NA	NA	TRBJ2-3	TGTGCCATAGCGAAAAGCACAGATACGCAGTATTTT	CAIAKSTDTQYF
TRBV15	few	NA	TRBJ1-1	TGTGCCACCAGCCAGGACATTATGGACACTGAAGCTTTCTTT	CATSQDIMDTEAFF
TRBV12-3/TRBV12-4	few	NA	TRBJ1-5	TGTGCCAGCAGTTTAGTAGGGGCTAGCAATCAGCCCCAGCATTTT	CASSLVGASNQPQHF
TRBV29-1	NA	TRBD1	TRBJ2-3	TGCAGCGTTGAAGTTCTAGGGACAGGGGAGGATACGCAGTATTTT	CSVEVLGTGEDTQYF
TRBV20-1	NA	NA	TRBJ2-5	TGCAGTGGTGGGATTCAAGAGACCCAGTACTTC	CSGGIQETQYF
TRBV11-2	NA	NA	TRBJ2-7	TGTGCCAGCAGCCTCTATCCCACCTCCTACGAGCAGTACTTC	CASSLYPTSYEQYF
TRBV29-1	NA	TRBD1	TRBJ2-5	TGCAGCGGTGTGACAGGGGAAGAGACCCAGTACTTC	CSGVTGEETQYF
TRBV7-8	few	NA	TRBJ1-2	TGTGCCAGCAGCTTAGAAGGCGGGACCTATGGCTACACCTTC	CASSLEGGTYGYTF
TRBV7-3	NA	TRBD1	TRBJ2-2	TGTGCCAGCAGCTGGGGACAGACCGGGGAGCTGTTTTTT	CASSWGQTGELFF